What follows are 17 T cell receptor beta chains derived from one specimen sequenced in a study of CD8+CD57+ T cells in acquired aplastic anemia (dated by TCRdb to the late 2010s). The sample was run on an Illumina HiSeq 2000. TCR beta VDJ combination and CDR3 sequence profiling used genomic DNA as the template. TCRdb took the public reads, trimmed them with fastp at Q25, ran MiXCR for clone calling and kept in-frame beta chains. Under each unique CDR3 protein, matching rows form one entry showing the most common genes and DNA. This sample holds tens of thousands of distinct CDR3 sequences; 55% were observed only once. 2% to 3% of the sample is held by the ten biggest clonotypes. The sample was sorted CD4+, CD8+, or CD8+CD57+ T cells (not recorded which) from PBMCs. The receptors come from a human donor in good health, serving as a control.

This clonotype was detected ten times or more. The CDR3 coding sequence is TGTGCCAGCAGCTTAGATGGGGGTAGCAATCAGCCCCAGCATTTT. It is translated as CASSLDGGSNQPQHF. The chain has TRBV11-2 and TRBJ1-5, with D possibly being TRBD1 (5 bases). Per germline, CDR1 SGHAT and CDR2 FQNNGV. This CDR3 is 15 amino acids long. Deletions cut 0 bases from V and 0 bases from J, with 6 bases between.

This clonotype came up many times. The chain links TRBV3-1 to TRBJ2-3; weak D call: TRBD2 (5 bases). Trimming stripped 4 bases from V and 5 bases from J, with 16 bases between. The CDR3 consists of 15 residues. CDR1 is LGHDT and CDR2 is YNNKEL in the germline V gene (reference sequence). Here the CDR3 reads CASSPLGQAGDTQYF. CDR3 DNA sequence: TGTGCCAGCAGCCCCCTCGGGCAGGCGGGAGATACGCAGTATTTT.

This clonotype was seen a few times. This sequence joins TRBV12-3 or TRBV12-4 and TRBJ1-4; 8 bases are shared with TRBD1. V was pared by 5 bases and J by 7 bases, with 6 bases of the junction left unmatched. The CDR3 consists of 14 residues. The CDR3 region is CASSPRGLGEKLFF. In DNA form, the CDR3 reads TGTGCCAGCAGTCCCAGGGGGCTAGGTGAAAAACTGTTTTTT.

The rearrangement joins TRBV29-1 to TRBJ2-7, with D possibly TRBD2 on 6 matching bases. The CDR3 sequence is 12 residues long. Trimming took off 4 bases at V and 7 bases at J, with 14 bases between the two ends. In germline, CDR1 is SQVTM, CDR2 ANQGSEA. Written as DNA, the CDR3 is TGCAGCGTTGGGGGGACGGGACTTGAGCAGTACTTC. It codes for CSVGGTGLEQYF.

The CDR3: CASDVQGSPGNTIYF. In DNA form, the CDR3 reads TGTGCCAGTGACGTGCAGGGGTCCCCTGGAAACACCATATATTTT. The chain carries TRBV19 and TRBJ1-3, with D perhaps matching TRBD1 (6 bases). Per germline, CDR1 LNHDA and CDR2 SQIVND (reference sequence). The germline V and J ends were trimmed by 8 bases and 2 bases, with 16 bases remaining between them. The CDR3 contains 15 residues.

The rearrangement joins TRBV9 to TRBJ1-4; D ambiguous. The CDR3 loop spans 16 amino acids. Germline-derived CDR1 and CDR2 are SGDLS and YYNGEE. V was pared by 0 bases and J by 0 bases, with 9 bases between. CDR3 loop: CASSVEAESTNEKLFF. CDR3 DNA sequence: TGTGCCAGCAGCGTAGAGGCAGAATCAACTAATGAAAAACTGTTTTTT.

V and J are TRBV12-3 or TRBV12-4 and TRBJ1-2; D gene ambiguous. This CDR3 spans 13 amino acids. V was clipped by 6 bases and J by 4 bases, with 12 bases between them. The CDR3 bases are TGTGCCAGCAGCCGAACAGATGCCTATGGCTACACCTTC. Protein: CASSRTDAYGYTF.

The rearrangement uses TRBV2 and TRBJ2-5; either TRBD1 or TRBD2 may fit D (5 bases each). This CDR3 comprises 13 residues. Germline V gene lookup returns CDR1 SNHLY and CDR2 FYNNEI. V was pared by 4 bases and J by 2 bases, with 8 bases between. CDR3: CASSGDLQETQYF. The CDR3, as DNA: TGTGCCAGCAGTGGGGACCTACAAGAGACCCAGTACTTC.

The rearrangement links TRBV19 to TRBJ1-2; 7 positions agree with TRBD1. CDR1 and CDR2 from the germline V gene are LNHDA and SQIVND (reference sequence). CDR3 length: 12 amino acids. J lost 6 bases, V lost 6 bases, and 4 bases had no gene match. The CDR3, as DNA: TGTGCCAGTAGAGAACAGGGGAATGGCTACACCTTC. Encoded protein: CASREQGNGYTF. Full variable domain (outside the CDR3, taken from reference TRBV19 and TRBJ1-2): DGGITQSPKYLFRKEGQNVTLSCEQNLNHDAMYWYRQDPGQGLRLIYYSQIVNDFQKGDIAEGYSVSREKKESFPLTVTSAQKNPTAFYLCASREQGNGYTFGSGTRLTVV.

To note about this clonotype: Because the CDR3's place on the DNA is in doubt, the DNA is left out and the CDR3 is given as listed by TCRdb. The chain uses TRBV5-1 and TRBJ1-5; the listed D gene, TRBD1, was not tested against the DNA. The V gene's germline CDR1 is SGHRS and CDR2 YFSETQ. Termini included, the CDR3 measures 17 amino acids. CDR3 sequence reads: CASSARQAELRFGDQHF.

The J gene is TRBJ2-7, the V gene TRBV9; 7 bases agree with TRBD1. This CDR3 is built from 13 residues. With V trimmed by 3 bases and J by 5 bases, 5 bases remained unmatched. The germline gives CDR1 SGDLS, CDR2 YYNGEE. The DNA for the CDR3 is TGTGCCAGCAGCGGAGCAGGGGGACACGAGCAGTACTTC. Translation: CASSGAGGHEQYF.

The count of this clonotype is one. This chain connects TRBV7-2 to TRBJ1-2; a weak D match, TRBD1 (5 bases). The CDR3 covers 15 residues. Germline lookup yields CDR1 SGHTA and CDR2 FQGNSA. V was trimmed by 1 base and J by 4 bases, leaving 13 bases between them. CDR3 sequence reads: CASSLVGDPRYGYTF. The CDR3 DNA reads as TGTGCCAGCAGCTTAGTAGGGGACCCTCGCTATGGCTACACCTTC.

This clonotype is medium-sized by share. J is TRBJ2-7 and V is TRBV7-6, with TRBD1 as a possible D gene (6 bases). This CDR3 has 13 residues. V gave up 3 bases and J gave up 6 bases, with 12 bases separating them. The V gene's germline CDR1 is SGHVS and CDR2 FNYEAQ. As DNA, the CDR3 is TGTGCCAGCAGCTTGGCGGCAGGGGTCGAGCAGTACTTC. It is translated as CASSLAAGVEQYF.

By share, this clonotype counts as medium-sized. V is TRBV2 and J is TRBJ2-3; no clear D gene. Germline V gene lookup returns CDR1 SNHLY and CDR2 FYNNEI. The CDR3 is 13 residues long. The V gene lost 4 bases and the J gene lost 2 bases, with 7 bases spanning the gap. CDR3 DNA: TGTGCCAGCAGTGGAGAACACACAGATACGCAGTATTTT. It translates to CASSGEHTDTQYF.

This rearrangement joins TRBV20-1 to TRBJ2-2; D is perhaps TRBD2 (7 bases). V shed 5 bases and J shed 6 bases, with 16 bases lying between them. Germline loops: CDR1 DFQATT, CDR2 SNEGSKA (reference sequence). The CDR3 runs 14 residues. The CDR3 reads CSAATGRVAGELFF. The CDR3 nucleotides read TGCAGTGCTGCAACAGGGAGGGTGGCCGGGGAGCTGTTTTTT.

In the case of this clonotype: The CDR3 does not close with the conserved phenylalanine or tryptophan, likely indicating a read error. The chain employs TRBV20-1 and TRBJ2-7, with D perhaps matching TRBD2 (5 bases). The CDR3 consists of 16 residues. Germline CDR1 is DFQATT and CDR2 is SNEGSKA (reference sequence). The CDR3 protein is CSARDHVTRISYEQYL. CDR3 nucleotides: TGCAGTGCTCGAGATCACGTTACTAGAATTAGCTACGAGCAGTACCTC.

This clonotype has only one observation. The gene calls are TRBV29-1 and TRBJ2-7, with D perhaps matching TRBD1 or TRBD2 (6 bases each). The V gene's germline CDR1 is SQVTM and CDR2 ANQGSEA. The CDR3 covers 13 residues. The germline V and J ends were trimmed by 8 bases and 7 bases, with 21 bases remaining between them. CDR3 sequence (DNA): TGCAGCACCTCGGGGGCGGGGAAGCGGGAGCAGTACTTC. It specifies CSTSGAGKREQYF.